The TCR beta chain described here comes from a study of siplizumab effects on memory and regulatory T cells. Notes on this clone: Its antigen is still unknown.

Germline lookup yields CDR1 SQVTM and CDR2 ANQGSEA. Trimming removed 5 bases at V and 3 bases at J, with 10 bases between. This CDR3 is built from 12 residues. Overall study findings and caveats: Sequences below about 10^-5 frequency were poorly captured, and few alloreactive clones mapped to unstimulated subsets. Siplizumab, the agent tested, significantly reduced alloreactive sequences traceable to unstimulated CD4+ memory cells. Greater diversity than memory cells seemed evident in naive T cells, which also appeared to be major alloresponse contributors.

For every sample, some 10^5 TCR templates were assayed. TCRdb keeps only in-frame clones here, not all; method: immunoSEQ multiplex PCR. The sample records over 60,000 clones, 91% being singletons. Sequenced sample: CD8+ T cells sorted from blood. This TCR came from a human donor in good health. This chain joins TRBV29-1 and TRBJ1-1, with D unclear. The CDR3 nucleotides read TGCAGCGTTCTACATTGGGACACTGAAGCTTTCTTT. Residues: CSVLHWDTEAFF.